The clone carrying this T cell receptor (beta chain) showed up just once. What it binds is unknown. The entry originates in a study of cytomegalovirus exposure and HLA in healthy donors. Use of 60 Vbeta and 13 Jbeta primers characterized the PCR. The protocol was immunoSEQ multiplex PCR, while the TCRdb copy is restricted to in-frame clones and leaves out a portion. The data hold roughly 150,000 clones, with roughly 80% observed a single time. General study findings and limits: Prior analysis indicated that the majority of TCR beta V segments exhibited productivity approximately 87% or approximately 30% of the time.

V was cut by 1 base and J by 7 bases, with 14 bases left in between. Germline CDR1 SGHRS, CDR2 YFSETQ. This CDR3 comprises 14 residues. The V call is TRBV5-1, the J call TRBJ1-2; D remains unclear. Sequencing was done on a sample of PBMCs. This receptor was obtained from a male donor in good health and CMV-seronegative. The CDR3 sequence is CASSLSLSGGGYTF. DNA of the CDR3: TGCGCCAGCAGCTTGTCTCTTTCAGGTGGTGGCTACACCTTC.